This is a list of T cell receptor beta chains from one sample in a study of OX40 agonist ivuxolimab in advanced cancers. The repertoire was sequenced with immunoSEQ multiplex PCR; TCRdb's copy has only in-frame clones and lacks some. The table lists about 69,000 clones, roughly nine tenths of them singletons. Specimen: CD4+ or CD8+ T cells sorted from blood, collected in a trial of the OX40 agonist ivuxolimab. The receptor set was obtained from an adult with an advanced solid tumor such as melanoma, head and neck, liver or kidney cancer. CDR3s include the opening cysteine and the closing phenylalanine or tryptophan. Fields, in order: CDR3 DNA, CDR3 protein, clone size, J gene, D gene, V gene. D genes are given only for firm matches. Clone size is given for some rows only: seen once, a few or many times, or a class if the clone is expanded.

cdr3_nt: TGTGCCAGCAGCTCGGGCCCCGGGCGGAACAATCAGCCCCAGCATTTT; cdr3_aa: CASSSGPGRNNQPQHF; clone_size: -; j_call: TRBJ1-5; d_call: -; v_call: TRBV27
cdr3_nt: TGTGCCATCAGTGCCCAGACTAACTATGGCTACACCTTC; cdr3_aa: CAISAQTNYGYTF; clone_size: -; j_call: TRBJ1-2; d_call: -; v_call: TRBV10-3
cdr3_nt: TGTGCCAGCAGTTCCGGTGCGGCCGGGAACACTGAAGCTTTCTTT; cdr3_aa: CASSSGAAGNTEAFF; clone_size: -; j_call: TRBJ1-1; d_call: -; v_call: TRBV28
cdr3_nt: TGTGCCAGCAGAAGAGACAGGAACACTGAAGCTTTCTTT; cdr3_aa: CASRRDRNTEAFF; clone_size: -; j_call: TRBJ1-1; d_call: -; v_call: TRBV7-2
cdr3_nt: TGTGCCAGCACCTCGAGAGTTCAATCACCCCTCCACTTT; cdr3_aa: CASTSRVQSPLHF; clone_size: -; j_call: TRBJ1-6; d_call: -; v_call: TRBV28
cdr3_nt: TGTGCCAGCAGCCGATTCGATCCCGATGGCTACACCTTC; cdr3_aa: CASSRFDPDGYTF; clone_size: -; j_call: TRBJ1-2; d_call: -; v_call: TRBV7-2
cdr3_nt: TGTGCCAGCAGTTTTCTCCTTCGAGGGGCAGATACGCAGTATTTT; cdr3_aa: CASSFLLRGADTQYF; clone_size: -; j_call: TRBJ2-3; d_call: -; v_call: TRBV28
cdr3_nt: TGTGCCAGCAGCTGGGGGGGGCCCTCCTACAATGAGCAGTTCTTC; cdr3_aa: CASSWGGPSYNEQFF; clone_size: -; j_call: TRBJ2-1; d_call: -; v_call: TRBV7-2
cdr3_nt: TGTGCCAGCAAAGCTAGCGGGCGTGGGTTTGAGCAGTTCTTC; cdr3_aa: CASKASGRGFEQFF; clone_size: -; j_call: TRBJ2-1; d_call: TRBD2; v_call: TRBV6-1
cdr3_nt: TGTGCCTGGAGTTCAGGTCCGGCGGGGCCCCAGCATTTT; cdr3_aa: CAWSSGPAGPQHF; clone_size: few; j_call: TRBJ1-5; d_call: -; v_call: TRBV30
cdr3_nt: TGTGCCAGCCATCCTAATCAGCCCCAGCATTTT; cdr3_aa: CASHPNQPQHF; clone_size: -; j_call: TRBJ1-5; d_call: -; v_call: TRBV6-5
cdr3_nt: TGTGCCAGCAGTAACAGGGAACTAGCGGGAGTGGGAGAGACCCAGTACTTC; cdr3_aa: CASSNRELAGVGETQYF; clone_size: few; j_call: TRBJ2-5; d_call: TRBD2; v_call: TRBV2
cdr3_nt: TGTGCCAGCAGCCCCGGAGAAAGCGGGGAGCTGTTTTTT; cdr3_aa: CASSPGESGELFF; clone_size: -; j_call: TRBJ2-2; d_call: -; v_call: TRBV2
cdr3_nt: TGCGCCAGCAGCTCAACCCTGGCAGGGGCACGCGAAAAACTGTTTTTT; cdr3_aa: CASSSTLAGAREKLFF; clone_size: -; j_call: TRBJ1-4; d_call: -; v_call: TRBV5-1
cdr3_nt: TGTGCCAGCAGCGCACAGCGGGGTGGGACAGATACGCAGTATTTT; cdr3_aa: CASSAQRGGTDTQYF; clone_size: once; j_call: TRBJ2-3; d_call: TRBD2; v_call: TRBV11-2
cdr3_nt: TGTGCCAGTAGGAAGGGCGGGCAGACCCGCTATGGCTACACCTTC; cdr3_aa: CASRKGGQTRYGYTF; clone_size: -; j_call: TRBJ1-2; d_call: -; v_call: TRBV19
cdr3_nt: TGTGCCAGCAGATGGACAGGGGCAAACTATGGCTACACCTTC; cdr3_aa: CASRWTGANYGYTF; clone_size: once; j_call: TRBJ1-2; d_call: TRBD1; v_call: TRBV28
cdr3_nt: TGTGCCAGCAGTTTATTGGGGGGCCCGGCGGGGACCCAGTACTTC; cdr3_aa: CASSLLGGPAGTQYF; clone_size: once; j_call: TRBJ2-5; d_call: -; v_call: TRBV27
cdr3_nt: TGTGCCAGCAGCGTAGGGGTTGGGGGCAACACCGGGGAGCTGTTTTTT; cdr3_aa: CASSVGVGGNTGELFF; clone_size: -; j_call: TRBJ2-2; d_call: -; v_call: TRBV9
cdr3_nt: TGTGCCAGCAGGAGGGTTGATAATGAAAAACTGTTTTTT; cdr3_aa: CASRRVDNEKLFF; clone_size: -; j_call: TRBJ1-4; d_call: -; v_call: TRBV6-1
cdr3_nt: TGTGCCAGCAGCTTGGCCCCAGATACGCAGTATTTT; cdr3_aa: CASSLAPDTQYF; clone_size: once; j_call: TRBJ2-3; d_call: -; v_call: TRBV11-3
cdr3_nt: TGTGCCAGCAGTTCGCGGAAGCCCCAGCATTTT; cdr3_aa: CASSSRKPQHF; clone_size: -; j_call: TRBJ1-5; d_call: -; v_call: TRBV28
cdr3_nt: TGTGCCAGCAGTCAGGGACCCTACGAGCAGTACTTC; cdr3_aa: CASSQGPYEQYF; clone_size: -; j_call: TRBJ2-7; d_call: -; v_call: TRBV6-6
cdr3_nt: TGTGCCAGCAGCCTACCTTCAGGGGGAAGCCAGGAGCCCCAGCATTTT; cdr3_aa: CASSLPSGGSQEPQHF; clone_size: -; j_call: TRBJ1-5; d_call: TRBD1; v_call: TRBV14
cdr3_nt: TGTGCCAGCAGCTTAGGCGGGGTGTACGAGCAGTACTTC; cdr3_aa: CASSLGGVYEQYF; clone_size: -; j_call: TRBJ2-7; d_call: -; v_call: TRBV7-9
cdr3_nt: TGTGCCAGCATTAGTACTAGCGGGAGGGCCGACGAGCAGTACTTC; cdr3_aa: CASISTSGRADEQYF; clone_size: -; j_call: TRBJ2-7; d_call: TRBD2; v_call: TRBV2
cdr3_nt: TGTGCCAGCAGCCGAGGACACAGGGGCACTGAAGCTTTCTTT; cdr3_aa: CASSRGHRGTEAFF; clone_size: -; j_call: TRBJ1-1; d_call: TRBD1; v_call: TRBV7-2
cdr3_nt: TGTGCCAGCAGGAGGGACAGCCCGAACACTGAAGCTTTCTTT; cdr3_aa: CASRRDSPNTEAFF; clone_size: -; j_call: TRBJ1-1; d_call: TRBD1; v_call: TRBV6-6
cdr3_nt: TGTGCCAGCAGACGAACGGGCACTGAAGCTTTCTTT; cdr3_aa: CASRRTGTEAFF; clone_size: -; j_call: TRBJ1-1; d_call: -; v_call: TRBV6-6
cdr3_nt: TGTGCCAGCAGCTTGCCCGGACAGGGTGCCGGCCGTAACTATGGCTACACCTTC; cdr3_aa: CASSLPGQGAGRNYGYTF; clone_size: -; j_call: TRBJ1-2; d_call: TRBD1; v_call: TRBV11-2
cdr3_nt: TGTGCCAGTAGTAAAGGGACAGGGGGTAGCAATCAGCCCCAGCATTTT; cdr3_aa: CASSKGTGGSNQPQHF; clone_size: -; j_call: TRBJ1-5; d_call: TRBD1; v_call: TRBV19
cdr3_nt: TGTGCCAGCAGCAGGGGGCTCGCAGAGACCCAGTACTTC; cdr3_aa: CASSRGLAETQYF; clone_size: -; j_call: TRBJ2-5; d_call: TRBD1; v_call: TRBV2
cdr3_nt: TGTGCCAGCAATACAAGAGACGGCGGAGGGAGCTCCTACAATGAGCAGTTCTTC; cdr3_aa: CASNTRDGGGSSYNEQFF; clone_size: -; j_call: TRBJ2-1; d_call: -; v_call: TRBV28
cdr3_nt: TGTGCCAGCAGTTACTCCACTAGCGGGAGGTACGAGCAGTACTTC; cdr3_aa: CASSYSTSGRYEQYF; clone_size: -; j_call: TRBJ2-7; d_call: TRBD2; v_call: TRBV6-5
cdr3_nt: TGCAGCGTTGGAAACACCTACACTGAAGCTTTCTTT; cdr3_aa: CSVGNTYTEAFF; clone_size: -; j_call: TRBJ1-1; d_call: -; v_call: TRBV29-1
cdr3_nt: TGCGCCAGCCAATTGGCAGGGGTAGGGACTAATGAAAAACTGTTTTTT; cdr3_aa: CASQLAGVGTNEKLFF; clone_size: -; j_call: TRBJ1-4; d_call: -; v_call: TRBV5-1
cdr3_nt: TGTGCCAGCAGCTCCTCTCTTTCCTTTAGCGGGAGGGCCATGGATACGCAGTATTTT; cdr3_aa: CASSSSLSFSGRAMDTQYF; clone_size: -; j_call: TRBJ2-3; d_call: TRBD2; v_call: TRBV11-3
cdr3_nt: TGCGCCAGCAGCCTAGACAGGGTAGAGACCCAGTACTTC; cdr3_aa: CASSLDRVETQYF; clone_size: -; j_call: TRBJ2-5; d_call: TRBD1; v_call: TRBV5-1
cdr3_nt: TGTGCCAGCAGCCAAGGCCTTGTAAATACGCAGTATTTT; cdr3_aa: CASSQGLVNTQYF; clone_size: -; j_call: TRBJ2-3; d_call: -; v_call: TRBV14
cdr3_nt: TGTGCCAGTCAATCAGGGCGGAGCACAGATACGCAGTATTTT; cdr3_aa: CASQSGRSTDTQYF; clone_size: once; j_call: TRBJ2-3; d_call: -; v_call: TRBV7-9
cdr3_nt: TGTGCCAGCTCATGGGCACTCGGGGAGCTGTTTTTT; cdr3_aa: CASSWALGELFF; clone_size: -; j_call: TRBJ2-2; d_call: -; v_call: TRBV5-4
cdr3_nt: TGTGCCAGCTCACCTACTCCGGGACAGAGGAACACTGAAGCTTTCTTT; cdr3_aa: CASSPTPGQRNTEAFF; clone_size: -; j_call: TRBJ1-1; d_call: TRBD1; v_call: TRBV18
cdr3_nt: TGTGCCAGCAGCACAGGTCCAGGGGGACTATACGAGCAGTACTTC; cdr3_aa: CASSTGPGGLYEQYF; clone_size: -; j_call: TRBJ2-7; d_call: -; v_call: TRBV5-4
cdr3_nt: TGTGCCAGCAGTCCCGGGACGGACTCCTACGAGCAGTACTTC; cdr3_aa: CASSPGTDSYEQYF; clone_size: -; j_call: TRBJ2-7; d_call: -; v_call: TRBV28
cdr3_nt: TGTGCCAGTAGTGTATCCGAGCAAGAGACCCAGTACTTC; cdr3_aa: CASSVSEQETQYF; clone_size: -; j_call: TRBJ2-5; d_call: -; v_call: TRBV19
cdr3_nt: TGTGCCAGCAGTTCCTCCGCAGCCTCGAACACTGAAGCTTTCTTT; cdr3_aa: CASSSSAASNTEAFF; clone_size: -; j_call: TRBJ1-1; d_call: -; v_call: TRBV28
cdr3_nt: TGTGCCAGCAGCTCAGACGGACCGGGAGGCTACACCTTC; cdr3_aa: CASSSDGPGGYTF; clone_size: few; j_call: TRBJ1-2; d_call: -; v_call: TRBV7-6
cdr3_nt: TGTGCCAGCAGCTTAGATGAGTTCACAGGGGGCTACACCTTC; cdr3_aa: CASSLDEFTGGYTF; clone_size: -; j_call: TRBJ1-2; d_call: -; v_call: TRBV7-8